The T cell receptor (beta chain) under discussion was sequenced for a study of blood T cells in healthy people across ages. For the study at large: Per two T cells, about one barcoded beta molecule was captured through template switching.

A remark on this clonotype: This clone may be a read error of a much larger clone one base away.

Germline loops: CDR1 SGHKS, CDR2 YYEKEE (reference sequence). V dropped 3 bases and J dropped 8; count of bases not matched to a gene: 7. The CDR3 spans 14 residues. With a J-beta primer mix and a sample-barcoded 5' primer, a second PCR ran 7 to 11 cycles. One entry per CDR3 protein, called by TCRdb with MiXCR from the 5' RACE reads. Counted here are some 790,000 distinct CDR3 sequences, about 28% occurring once; the ten biggest clones make up around a sixth. Per sample, extraction of total RNA gave at least 5 micrograms in every case. This chain links TRBV5-5 with TRBJ2-1; 8 positions match TRBD2. This TCR was sampled from a woman of 80 years or more in good health. The sample taken for sequencing was blood. The CDR3 reads CASSSLTSVDEQFF. CDR3 coding DNA: TGTGCCAGCAGCTCATTGACTAGCGTTGATGAGCAGTTCTTC. The full variable domain, with the rest looked up from reference TRBV5-5 and TRBJ2-1, is DAGVTQSPTHLIKTRGQQVTLRCSPISGHKSVSWYQQVLGQGPQFIFQYYEKEERGRGNFPDRFSARQFPNYSSELNVNALLLGDSALYLCASSSLTSVDEQFFGPGTRLTVL.